The 13 T cell receptor beta chains reported below all come from one sample, sequenced in a study of blood T cell repertoires in COVID-19. The table came from immunoSEQ multiplex PCR; TCRdb's copy has only in-frame clones and leaves some out. Of fewer than 450,000 clones listed, about 89% are singletons. Source material: peripheral blood. Every receptor here comes from a woman between 50 and 59 years old with COVID-19, enrolled during active disease.

The chain combines TRBV15 with TRBJ2-5; TRBD2 matches at 10 bases. The CDR3 sequence is 15 residues long. Per the germline V gene, CDR1 is LNHNV and CDR2 is YYDKDF (reference sequence). Unmatched junction bases numbered 5, after V lost 6 bases and J lost 1 base. The CDR3 loop is CATRNLAGAQETQYF. The DNA for the CDR3 is TGTGCCACCAGAAACCTAGCGGGAGCCCAAGAGACCCAGTACTTC.

The V and J genes are TRBV5-6 and TRBJ1-4; 8 bases are shared with TRBD1. Trimming at V came to 3 bases and at J to 4 bases, leaving 8 bases not matched to a gene. CDR1 and CDR2 (germline): SGHDT, YYEEEE. The CDR3 loop spans 16 amino acids. The CDR3 coding sequence is TGTGCCAGCAGCTCCGGGCTACAGGGGGTTAATGAAAAACTGTTTTTT. Translating gives CASSSGLQGVNEKLFF.

The chain recombines TRBV30 with TRBJ2-1; perhaps TRBD2 as D (5 bases). Trimming shortened V by 2 bases and J by 7 bases, and 9 bases separated the two germline ends. Germline V lookup: CDR1 GTSNPN, CDR2 SVGIG (reference sequence). This CDR3 contains 12 residues. CDR3 DNA sequence: TGTGCCTGGAGTTACGGGGAGAATGAGCAGTTCTTC. It encodes CAWSYGENEQFF.

The V gene is TRBV6-5, the J gene TRBJ1-2, with D possibly being TRBD1 (5 bases). Germline V CDR1 and CDR2: MNHEY, SVGAGI. The CDR3 loop spans 15 amino acids. V was trimmed by 0 bases and J by 10 bases, leaving 18 bases between them. The CDR3 DNA reads as TGTGCCAGCAGTTACTCGAGAGACAGTAGGGCCGCCTACACCTTC. Translation gives CASSYSRDSRAAYTF.

The rearrangement uses TRBV6-1 and TRBJ2-1, with 12 bases matching TRBD2. Germline values: CDR1 MNHNS, CDR2 SASEGT. The CDR3 has 17 residues. Germline trimming cut 0 bases from V and 7 bases from J; bases unmatched to any gene: 7. The CDR3 protein is CASSEATSGRFQNEQFF. The CDR3 DNA is TGTGCCAGCAGTGAAGCGACTAGCGGGAGATTCCAAAATGAGCAGTTCTTC.

The rearrangement uses TRBV27 and TRBJ1-5; no clear D. The CDR3 is 13 residues long. Germline lookup yields CDR1 MNHEY and CDR2 SMNVEV (reference sequence). Trimming cost V 1 base and J 6 bases, with 7 bases left between them. CDR3 sequence reads: CASSLLESQPQHF. CDR3 nucleotide sequence: TGTGCCAGCAGTTTATTAGAAAGTCAGCCCCAGCATTTT.

A single count supports this clone. V is TRBV4-1 and J is TRBJ1-2; 7 bases fit TRBD1. CDR1 is MGHRA and CDR2 is YSYEKL in the germline V gene. With V trimmed by 4 bases and J by 4 bases, 3 bases remained unmatched. This CDR3 is built from 13 residues. The CDR3 sequence is CASSPGTAYGYTF. The DNA for the CDR3 is TGCGCCAGCAGCCCCGGGACAGCCTATGGCTACACCTTC.

The rearrangement joins TRBV4-1 to TRBJ2-7, with TRBD1 matching 7 bases. The length of the CDR3 is 14 residues. Per germline, CDR1 MGHRA and CDR2 YSYEKL. The V segment lost 3 bases and the J segment 3 bases; nucleotides outside the gene matches: 5. CDR3 DNA sequence: TGCGCCAGCAGCCACGACAGGGTGGGCTACGAGCAGTACTTC. Translated: CASSHDRVGYEQYF.

This clone showed up just a few times. This CDR3 is CAWSRPPNTGELFF. The CDR3 DNA reads TGTGCCTGGAGCAGGCCTCCTAACACCGGGGAGCTGTTTTTT. The chain uses TRBV30 and TRBJ2-2; no firm D call. CDR3 size: 14 residues. In germline, CDR1 is GTSNPN, CDR2 SVGIG (reference sequence). Trimming shortened V by 3 bases and J by 2 bases, and 10 bases separated the two germline ends.

V is TRBV30 and J is TRBJ2-5, with 8 bases identical to TRBD2. V shed 4 bases and J 7 bases; nucleotides not matched to a gene: 11. Per the germline V gene, CDR1 is GTSNPN and CDR2 is SVGIG (reference sequence). CDR3 length equals 14 residues. CDR3 DNA sequence: TGTGCCTGGATCAGCGGGAGCGGTAGGGGGACCCAGTACTTC. This sequence encodes CAWISGSGRGTQYF.

As for this clone: A much larger clonotype is one base distant, so this may be a read error. The V call is TRBV7-2, the J call TRBJ1-1; D is perhaps TRBD1 (5 bases). The V and J ends lost 3 bases and 1 base respectively, with 6 bases between them. CDR1 and CDR2 (germline): SGHTA, FQGNSA. This CDR3 is built from 13 residues. The CDR3 spells CASSFQGNTEAFF. As DNA, the CDR3 is TGTGCCAGCAGCTTTCAGGGGAACACTGAAGCTTTCTTT.

V and J are TRBV7-3 and TRBJ2-7, with a tentative D call TRBD2 (7 bases). Germline V lookup: CDR1 SGHTA, CDR2 FQGTGA. The length of the CDR3 is 15 residues. Trimming removed 1 base at V and 3 bases at J, with 13 bases between. CDR3 DNA: TGTGCCAGCAGCTTAAGCGGGAGAGGGGGCTACGAGCAGTACTTC. Its protein product is CASSLSGRGGYEQYF. Based on the CDR3 plus reference TRBV7-3 and TRBJ2-7, the full variable domain is GAGVSQTPSNKVTEKGKYVELRCDPISGHTALYWYRQSLGQGPEFLIYFQGTGAADDSGLPNDRFFAVRPEGSVSTLKIQRTERGDSAVYLCASSLSGRGGYEQYFGPGTRLTVT.

This clone was picked up one time. This chain links TRBV7-3 with TRBJ2-3, with 7 bases matching TRBD2. V dropped 5 bases and J dropped 2; count of bases not matched to a gene: 1. The CDR3 consists of 13 residues. Germline loops: CDR1 SGHTA, CDR2 FQGTGA. In DNA, the CDR3 is TGTGCCAGCAGCGGGAGGGCCACAGATACGCAGTATTTT. It is translated as CASSGRATDTQYF.